The TCR beta chain under discussion was sequenced for a study of blood T cell repertoires in COVID-19. The wider study: COVID-19 samples from acute and convalescent phases originated in the United States, Italy and Spain.

The CDR3 runs 12 residues. Trimming removed 2 bases at V and 7 bases at J, with 8 bases between. Germline lookup yields CDR1 LNHDA and CDR2 SQIVND (reference sequence). Profiling relied on immunoSEQ multiplex PCR, and the TCRdb table lists in-frame clones only, not all of them. The table has some 300,000 clones, 88% seen once. This sequence was found in a woman in her sixties in a cohort exposed to, infected with or recovered from COVID-19 (not recorded which). The chain couples TRBV19 to TRBJ1-2; D perhaps matches TRBD1 (5 bases). The sequenced sample consisted of PBMCs or T cells enriched from blood (not recorded which). Written as DNA, the CDR3 is TGTGCCAGTAGTATAAGGGGAATTGGCTACACCTTC. Translating gives CASSIRGIGYTF. The variable domain in full, with the rest retrieved from reference TRBV19 and TRBJ1-2, is DGGITQSPKYLFRKEGQNVTLSCEQNLNHDAMYWYRQDPGQGLRLIYYSQIVNDFQKGDIAEGYSVSREKKESFPLTVTSAQKNPTAFYLCASSIRGIGYTFGSGTRLTVV.